A selection of T cell receptor beta chains follows, all from one sample in a study of patients and donors after allogeneic stem cell transplantation. In TCRdb, the RT-PCR reads were re-called with MiXCR into one record per CDR3 protein. The sample has approximately 200,000 distinct CDR3 sequences, around two fifths seen once. The specimen was blood, either unsorted or a sorted T cell fraction (not recorded which). The receptors here all came from a human donor who was either an allogeneic HSCT recipient or a stem cell or donor lymphocyte infusion donor (not recorded which). It is not recorded whose cells these are; they may come from a transplant donor. CDR3s include the opening cysteine and the closing phenylalanine or tryptophan. D genes are given only for firm matches. Only some rows state a clone size, as once, few, many or a class for expanded clones.

d_gene: TRBD1; j_gene: TRBJ1-1; v_gene: TRBV5-6; abundance: -; CDR3nt: TGTGCCAGCACCCCAGGGGGGACTATGAACACTGAAGCTTTCTTT; CDR3aa: CASTPGGTMNTEAFF
d_gene: TRBD2; j_gene: TRBJ2-3; v_gene: TRBV9; abundance: -; CDR3nt: TGTGCCAGCAGCCCCCGGGGTAGCGGGGCAACTAGCACAGATACGCAGTATTTT; CDR3aa: CASSPRGSGATSTDTQYF
d_gene: -; j_gene: TRBJ2-7; v_gene: TRBV20-1; abundance: -; CDR3nt: TGCAGTGCTAGGGGTGGCACCTCCTACGAGCAGTACTTC; CDR3aa: CSARGGTSYEQYF
d_gene: -; j_gene: TRBJ2-2; v_gene: TRBV20-1; abundance: -; CDR3nt: TGCAGTGCTAGAGATGTCAGTGCCCTAAACACCGGGGAGCTGTTTTTT; CDR3aa: CSARDVSALNTGELFF
d_gene: -; j_gene: TRBJ2-3; v_gene: TRBV5-1; abundance: -; CDR3nt: TGCGCCAGCAGCGAGGACACGGATACGCAGTATTTT; CDR3aa: CASSEDTDTQYF
d_gene: -; j_gene: TRBJ2-2; v_gene: TRBV6-2/TRBV6-3; abundance: -; CDR3nt: TGTGCCAGCAGTCCCGGGGCCACCGGGGAGCTGTTTTTT; CDR3aa: CASSPGATGELFF
d_gene: TRBD1; j_gene: TRBJ2-6; v_gene: TRBV12-3/TRBV12-4; abundance: -; CDR3nt: TGTGCCAGCAGCCTTGGACAGGGGCTTGGGGCCAACGTCCTGACTTTC; CDR3aa: CASSLGQGLGANVLTF
d_gene: -; j_gene: TRBJ1-1; v_gene: TRBV6-2/TRBV6-3; abundance: few; CDR3nt: TGTGCCAGCATCCAGTACACTGAAGCTTTCTTT; CDR3aa: CASIQYTEAFF
d_gene: -; j_gene: TRBJ1-5; v_gene: TRBV6-2/TRBV6-3; abundance: -; CDR3nt: TGTGCCAGCAGTTATTTGGCCAGCAATCAGCCCCAGCATTTT; CDR3aa: CASSYLASNQPQHF
d_gene: -; j_gene: TRBJ1-6; v_gene: TRBV5-1; abundance: -; CDR3nt: TGCGCCAGCAGCTTCGGGACCACGAATTCACCCCTCCACTTT; CDR3aa: CASSFGTTNSPLHF
d_gene: -; j_gene: TRBJ1-6; v_gene: TRBV10-3; abundance: few; CDR3nt: TGTGCCATCAGCCGTGGAGATTCACCCCTCCACTTT; CDR3aa: CAISRGDSPLHF
d_gene: -; j_gene: TRBJ1-3; v_gene: TRBV30; abundance: few; CDR3nt: TGTGCCTGGACCTCACCCGGGATGAGAAACACCATATATTTT; CDR3aa: CAWTSPGMRNTIYF
d_gene: -; j_gene: TRBJ2-6; v_gene: TRBV3-1; abundance: -; CDR3nt: TGTGCCAGCAGCCTATCTATGGACGTCTCTGGGGCCAACGTCCTGACTTTC; CDR3aa: CASSLSMDVSGANVLTF
d_gene: TRBD1; j_gene: TRBJ1-2; v_gene: TRBV7-2; abundance: -; CDR3nt: TGTGCCAGCAGCCTCTGGGAAGGGGACAGGGGCACCTTC; CDR3aa: CASSLWEGDRGTF
d_gene: -; j_gene: TRBJ1-3; v_gene: TRBV4-2; abundance: few; CDR3nt: TGTGCCAGCAGCCTTATCTACTCTGGAAACACCATATATTTT; CDR3aa: CASSLIYSGNTIYF
d_gene: TRBD1; j_gene: TRBJ1-3; v_gene: TRBV5-1; abundance: once; CDR3nt: TGCGCCAGCAGCTCGGGACAGGACGGAAACACCATATATTTT; CDR3aa: CASSSGQDGNTIYF
d_gene: -; j_gene: TRBJ1-2; v_gene: TRBV4-3; abundance: -; CDR3nt: TGCGCCAGCAGCCGAGTAGCGAGGGAAGGCGGCTACACCTTC; CDR3aa: CASSRVAREGGYTF
d_gene: TRBD1; j_gene: TRBJ2-1; v_gene: TRBV5-1; abundance: -; CDR3nt: TGCGCCAGCAGCTGGGGGACAGGGGGAAGTAGTGAGCAGTTCTTC; CDR3aa: CASSWGTGGSSEQFF
d_gene: -; j_gene: TRBJ1-6; v_gene: TRBV18; abundance: -; CDR3nt: TGTGCCAGCTCACCGGGACCCTTGGAGGCCCTCCACTTT; CDR3aa: CASSPGPLEALHF
d_gene: TRBD1; j_gene: TRBJ2-1; v_gene: TRBV9; abundance: -; CDR3nt: TGTGCCAGCAGCGAGGCACAGGGGATTTCGGGTGATGAGCAGTTCTTC; CDR3aa: CASSEAQGISGDEQFF
d_gene: -; j_gene: TRBJ1-1; v_gene: TRBV7-2; abundance: -; CDR3nt: TGTGCCAGCAGCTTATGGGGAACGGGGAACACTGAAGCTTTCTTT; CDR3aa: CASSLWGTGNTEAFF
d_gene: -; j_gene: TRBJ2-1; v_gene: TRBV28; abundance: few; CDR3nt: TGTGCCAGCAGTAAGACTCCCTCCTACAATGAGCAGTTCTTC; CDR3aa: CASSKTPSYNEQFF
d_gene: -; j_gene: TRBJ1-6; v_gene: TRBV5-4; abundance: few; CDR3nt: TGTGCCAGCAGCTCGTCCCAGGGAACGGGAAATTCACCCCTCCACTTT; CDR3aa: CASSSSQGTGNSPLHF
d_gene: -; j_gene: TRBJ1-1; v_gene: TRBV7-2; abundance: -; CDR3nt: TGTGCCAGCAACCCTTGGACAAGAGTCACTGAAGCTTTCTTT; CDR3aa: CASNPWTRVTEAFF
d_gene: -; j_gene: TRBJ2-7; v_gene: TRBV20-1; abundance: -; CDR3nt: TGCAGTCCGATCGTCCCCGCGTCCCACGAGCAGTACTTC; CDR3aa: CSPIVPASHEQYF
d_gene: -; j_gene: TRBJ2-1; v_gene: TRBV29-1; abundance: few; CDR3nt: TGCAGCGTTGACTTCTCAAACAATGAGCAGTTCTTC; CDR3aa: CSVDFSNNEQFF
d_gene: -; j_gene: TRBJ2-3; v_gene: TRBV4-1; abundance: few; CDR3nt: TGCGCCAGCAGCCTGACATCGGGAGCTAGCACAGATACGCAGTATTTT; CDR3aa: CASSLTSGASTDTQYF
d_gene: TRBD1; j_gene: TRBJ1-6; v_gene: TRBV5-1; abundance: -; CDR3nt: TGCGCCAGCAGCTTAAACAGGGGGGTAGGCTCACCCCTCCACTTT; CDR3aa: CASSLNRGVGSPLHF
d_gene: -; j_gene: TRBJ1-2; v_gene: TRBV6-5; abundance: -; CDR3nt: TGTGCCAGCGGACAACCCTTTAACTATGGCTACACCTTC; CDR3aa: CASGQPFNYGYTF
d_gene: -; j_gene: TRBJ2-7; v_gene: TRBV20-1; abundance: few; CDR3nt: TGCAGTGCTAGAGGCCGGACGGAGTCCTACGAGCAGTACTTC; CDR3aa: CSARGRTESYEQYF
d_gene: -; j_gene: TRBJ2-2; v_gene: TRBV11-1; abundance: -; CDR3nt: TGTGCCAGCAGCTCGGGCTCATGGGCCTCCAACACCGGGGAGCTGTTTTTT; CDR3aa: CASSSGSWASNTGELFF
d_gene: TRBD1; j_gene: TRBJ1-1; v_gene: TRBV27; abundance: -; CDR3nt: TGTGCCAGCAGTTTAATGGGGGTAGAGGGGGCTGGCACTGAAGCTTTCTTT; CDR3aa: CASSLMGVEGAGTEAFF
d_gene: -; j_gene: TRBJ2-7; v_gene: TRBV7-9; abundance: -; CDR3nt: TGTGCCAGCAGCCGGGACACGGTCTACGAGCAGTACTTC; CDR3aa: CASSRDTVYEQYF
d_gene: TRBD2; j_gene: TRBJ2-2; v_gene: TRBV12-3/TRBV12-4; abundance: -; CDR3nt: TGTGCCATCGCGGGGGACCTAGGGGAGCTGTTTTTT; CDR3aa: CAIAGDLGELFF
d_gene: -; j_gene: TRBJ2-2; v_gene: TRBV2; abundance: -; CDR3nt: TGTGCCAGCAGATGGGACATAGCGAACACCGGGGAGCTGTTTTTT; CDR3aa: CASRWDIANTGELFF
d_gene: TRBD1; j_gene: TRBJ1-1; v_gene: TRBV5-1; abundance: -; CDR3nt: TGCGCCAGCAGCTTGGACCAGGGGGGGAACCGGAACACTGAAGCTTTCTTT; CDR3aa: CASSLDQGGNRNTEAFF
d_gene: -; j_gene: TRBJ2-1; v_gene: TRBV5-1; abundance: -; CDR3nt: TGCGCCAGCAGCCCTAATGGGGATAGTGAGCAGTTCTTC; CDR3aa: CASSPNGDSEQFF
d_gene: -; j_gene: TRBJ2-7; v_gene: TRBV18; abundance: few; CDR3nt: TGTGCCAGCTCACCAAACAGGGATGTGGACGAGCAGTACTTC; CDR3aa: CASSPNRDVDEQYF
d_gene: TRBD2; j_gene: TRBJ2-5; v_gene: TRBV6-5; abundance: -; CDR3nt: TGTGCCAGCAGCCCCATTTTCAGCGGGGGGAGGGAGACCCAGTACTTC; CDR3aa: CASSPIFSGGRETQYF
d_gene: -; j_gene: TRBJ1-2; v_gene: TRBV15; abundance: few; CDR3nt: TGTGCCACCAGCAGAGAAGGCAGGAAGACCTATGGCTACACCTTC; CDR3aa: CATSREGRKTYGYTF
d_gene: -; j_gene: TRBJ2-2; v_gene: TRBV12-3/TRBV12-4; abundance: few; CDR3nt: TGTGCCAGCAGTCGGACCTTGAACACCGGGGAGCTGTTTTTT; CDR3aa: CASSRTLNTGELFF
d_gene: -; j_gene: TRBJ1-1; v_gene: TRBV5-1; abundance: -; CDR3nt: TGCGCCAGCAGCTCAACAGGGAACCTATGGAGTGAAGCTTTCTTT; CDR3aa: CASSSTGNLWSEAFF
d_gene: -; j_gene: TRBJ1-2; v_gene: TRBV5-1; abundance: few; CDR3nt: TGCGCCAGCAGCTTGGCCAGCTTCTATGGCTACACCTTC; CDR3aa: CASSLASFYGYTF
d_gene: TRBD1; j_gene: TRBJ1-5; v_gene: TRBV20-1; abundance: -; CDR3nt: TGCAGTGCTAGAGACCGCCCGGACAGGGACAATCAGCCCCAGCATTTT; CDR3aa: CSARDRPDRDNQPQHF
d_gene: -; j_gene: TRBJ1-5; v_gene: TRBV12-3/TRBV12-4; abundance: few; CDR3nt: TGTGCCAGCGGTTATAGCAATCAGCCCCAGCATTTT; CDR3aa: CASGYSNQPQHF
d_gene: -; j_gene: TRBJ2-3; v_gene: TRBV12-5; abundance: -; CDR3nt: TGTGCTAGTGGTTTGGGGGAAAGGGATACGCAGTATTTT; CDR3aa: CASGLGERDTQYF
d_gene: TRBD1; j_gene: TRBJ2-2; v_gene: TRBV28; abundance: -; CDR3nt: TGTGCCAGCGCCCGGGCAGGGGGCTTCGGGGAGCTGTTTTTT; CDR3aa: CASARAGGFGELFF
d_gene: -; j_gene: TRBJ1-4; v_gene: TRBV5-1; abundance: -; CDR3nt: TGCGCCAGCAGCTTCGGGAACCGGAGGACTAATGAAAAACTGTTTTTT; CDR3aa: CASSFGNRRTNEKLFF
d_gene: -; j_gene: TRBJ2-2; v_gene: TRBV5-1; abundance: -; CDR3nt: TGCGCCAGCAGCTTGGGCCGGACCACCGGGGAGCTGTTTTTT; CDR3aa: CASSLGRTTGELFF
d_gene: TRBD1; j_gene: TRBJ1-2; v_gene: TRBV18; abundance: -; CDR3nt: TGTGCCAGCTCACCACCTGCCAGGGACAGCGGCTACACCTTC; CDR3aa: CASSPPARDSGYTF
d_gene: -; j_gene: TRBJ2-3; v_gene: TRBV4-1; abundance: once; CDR3nt: TGCGCCAGCAGCCAAGATGTGGGTGAGGGTAGGGTTACGCAGTATTTT; CDR3aa: CASSQDVGEGRVTQYF
d_gene: -; j_gene: TRBJ1-2; v_gene: TRBV29-1; abundance: -; CDR3nt: TGCAGCGTTGAAGCACAGGGAATCTATGGCTACACCTTC; CDR3aa: CSVEAQGIYGYTF
d_gene: -; j_gene: TRBJ2-7; v_gene: TRBV6-5; abundance: -; CDR3nt: TGTGCCAGCAGTTACTCGGCCATAGGGATGGGCGAGCAGTACTTC; CDR3aa: CASSYSAIGMGEQYF
d_gene: TRBD1; j_gene: TRBJ2-5; v_gene: TRBV5-1; abundance: few; CDR3nt: TGCGCCAGCAGAATCAGGGGGCAAGAGACCCAGTACTTC; CDR3aa: CASRIRGQETQYF
d_gene: TRBD2; j_gene: TRBJ2-5; v_gene: TRBV29-1; abundance: few; CDR3nt: TGCAGCGTCCGTAGCGGGGGGGCGAAGACCCAGTACTTC; CDR3aa: CSVRSGGAKTQYF
d_gene: TRBD1; j_gene: TRBJ2-3; v_gene: TRBV2; abundance: -; CDR3nt: TGTGCCAGCAGTGAAAGGGGGCGGAACACAGATACGCAGTATTTT; CDR3aa: CASSERGRNTDTQYF
d_gene: TRBD1; j_gene: TRBJ1-6; v_gene: TRBV5-5; abundance: -; CDR3nt: TGTGCCAGCACCGCCCTTACCGGGACAGGAGATAATTCACCCCTCCACTTT; CDR3aa: CASTALTGTGDNSPLHF